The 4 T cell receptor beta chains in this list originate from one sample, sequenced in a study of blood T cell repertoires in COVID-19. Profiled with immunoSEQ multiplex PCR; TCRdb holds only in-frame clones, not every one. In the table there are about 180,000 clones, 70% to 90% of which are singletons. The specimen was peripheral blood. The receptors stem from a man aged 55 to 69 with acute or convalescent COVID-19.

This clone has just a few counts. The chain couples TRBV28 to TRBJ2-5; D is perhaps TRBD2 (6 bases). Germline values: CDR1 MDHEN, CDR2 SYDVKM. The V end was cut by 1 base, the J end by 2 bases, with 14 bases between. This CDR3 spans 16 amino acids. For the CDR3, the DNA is TGTGCCAGCAGTTTATCAACAGGACTATCTCAAGAGACCCAGTACTTC. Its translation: CASSLSTGLSQETQYF.

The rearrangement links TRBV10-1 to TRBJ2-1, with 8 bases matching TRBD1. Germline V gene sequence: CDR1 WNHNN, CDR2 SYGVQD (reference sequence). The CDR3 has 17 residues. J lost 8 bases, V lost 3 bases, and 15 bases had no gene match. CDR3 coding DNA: TGCGCCAGCAGTGACCCCCCCAGGGGGCGTCCATTCTATGAGCAGTTCTTC. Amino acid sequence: CASSDPPRGRPFYEQFF.

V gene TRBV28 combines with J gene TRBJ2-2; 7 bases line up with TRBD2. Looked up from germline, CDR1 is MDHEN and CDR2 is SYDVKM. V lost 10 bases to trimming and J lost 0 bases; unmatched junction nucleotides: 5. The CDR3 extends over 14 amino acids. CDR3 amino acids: CAIRDYPNTGELFF. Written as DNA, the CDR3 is TGTGCCATTCGGGACTACCCGAACACCGGGGAGCTGTTTTTT.

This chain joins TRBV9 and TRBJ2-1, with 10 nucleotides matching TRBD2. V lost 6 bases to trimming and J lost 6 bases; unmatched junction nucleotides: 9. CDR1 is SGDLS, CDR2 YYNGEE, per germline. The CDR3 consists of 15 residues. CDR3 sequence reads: CASTSGGGVGNEQFF. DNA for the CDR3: TGTGCCAGCACTAGCGGGGGAGGGGTGGGCAATGAGCAGTTCTTC.